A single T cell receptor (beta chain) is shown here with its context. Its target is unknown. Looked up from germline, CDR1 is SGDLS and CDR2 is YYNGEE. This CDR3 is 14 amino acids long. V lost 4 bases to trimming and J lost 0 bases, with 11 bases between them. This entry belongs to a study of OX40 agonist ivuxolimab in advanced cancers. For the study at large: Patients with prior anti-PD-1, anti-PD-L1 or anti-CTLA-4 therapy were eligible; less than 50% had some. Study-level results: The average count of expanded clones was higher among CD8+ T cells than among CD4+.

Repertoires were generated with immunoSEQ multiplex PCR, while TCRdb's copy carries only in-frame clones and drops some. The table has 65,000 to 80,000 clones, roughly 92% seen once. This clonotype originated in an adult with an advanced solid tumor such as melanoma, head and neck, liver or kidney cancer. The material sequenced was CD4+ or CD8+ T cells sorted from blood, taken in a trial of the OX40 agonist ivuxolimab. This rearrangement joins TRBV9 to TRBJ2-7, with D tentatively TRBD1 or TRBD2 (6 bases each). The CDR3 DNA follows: TGTGCCAGCAGCCGAGGGGGGAGCTCCTACGAGCAGTACTTC. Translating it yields CASSRGGSSYEQYF.